Below are 9 T cell receptor beta chains sequenced from a single sample in a study of T cell responses to AZD1222 COVID-19 vaccine. The method was immunoSEQ multiplex PCR; TCRdb's version includes in-frame clones alone and lacks a portion of them. The table includes 150,000 to 200,000 clones, over 85% detected once. Sequencing used peripheral blood, obtained on day 0 of AZD1222 vaccination. These receptors were obtained from an adult in good health.

V and J are TRBV6-1 and TRBJ1-3, with D uncertain. Germline CDR1 and CDR2: MNHNS and SASEGT. V was shortened by 3 bases and J by 1 base, with 4 bases between the two germline ends. The CDR3 runs to 13 residues. The CDR3 loop is CASSDWSGNTIYF. In DNA, the CDR3 is TGTGCCAGCAGTGATTGGTCTGGAAACACCATATATTTT.

The chain employs TRBV6-5 and TRBJ2-7; no definite D call. Trimming took 6 bases from V and 3 from J, leaving 12 bases between them. The CDR3 totals 13 residues. The germline V gene encodes CDR1 MNHEY and CDR2 SVGAGI. In nucleotides, the CDR3 is TGTGCCAGCAGCCTGATGGGCCACTACGAGCAGTACTTC. Residues: CASSLMGHYEQYF.

CDR3 DNA sequence: TGTGCCAGCAGTTTAAAGGGGAGGGACCCACTGAACACTGAAGCTTTCTTT. The encoded protein is CASSLKGRDPLNTEAFF. This chain links TRBV27 with TRBJ1-1; TRBD1 might be the D (5 bases). Between the trimmed V and J ends, which lost 2 bases and 0 bases, there was a span of 16 bases. CDR1 MNHEY and CDR2 SMNVEV come from the germline V gene (reference sequence). This CDR3 spans 17 amino acids.

The chain links TRBV5-1 to TRBJ2-2, with D hard to call. Trimming removed 0 bases from V and 1 base from J, with 10 bases in between. The germline gives CDR1 SGHRS, CDR2 YFSETQ. The CDR3 has 16 residues. In DNA, the CDR3 is TGCGCCAGCAGCTTGGTCCGACTTATGAACACCGGGGAGCTGTTTTTT. Amino acids: CASSLVRLMNTGELFF.

The chain combines TRBV6-6 with TRBJ1-1; D gene uncertain. There are 14 residues in the CDR3. Trimming pared 2 bases from V and 3 bases from J, leaving 10 bases between. The germline gives CDR1 MNHNY, CDR2 SVGAGI (reference sequence). CDR3 sequence reads: CASSYHGRDTEAFF. CDR3 DNA: TGTGCCAGCAGTTACCATGGGAGGGACACTGAAGCTTTCTTT.

The gene calls are TRBV19 and TRBJ1-2, with 11 bases that match TRBD1. The germline V gene encodes CDR1 LNHDA and CDR2 SQIVND (reference sequence). Trimming took 0 bases from V and 8 from J; bases not matched to a gene: 5. CDR3 length: 15 amino acids. The DNA of the CDR3 is TGTGCCAGTAGTATAGATCGGACAGGGGGCGACGGCTACACCTTC. This translates into CASSIDRTGGDGYTF.

The chain combines TRBV30 with TRBJ2-2; no reliable D call. Germline V CDR1 and CDR2: GTSNPN, SVGIG (reference sequence). CDR3 size: 12 residues. Deletions cut 1 base from V and 7 bases from J, with 7 bases between. In DNA, the CDR3 is TGTGCCTGGAGTGCGGTTGGCGGGGAGCTGTTTTTT. Translated, it gives CAWSAVGGELFF.

The genes are TRBV5-4 and TRBJ1-6; TRBD1 matches 11 bases. Germline V gene lookup returns CDR1 SGHNT and CDR2 YYREEE (reference sequence). J was trimmed by 16 bases and V by 4 bases; bases with no gene match: 16. This CDR3 is 16 amino acids long. The CDR3, as DNA: TGTGCCAGCAGCCGGACAGGGGGCACCGGAGGGTATCTTCTCCACTTT. This encodes CASSRTGGTGGYLLHF. The full variable domain, with the rest looked up from reference TRBV5-4 and TRBJ1-6, is ETGVTQSPTHLIKTRGQQVTLRCSSQSGHNTVSWYQQALGQGPQFIFQYYREEENGRGNFPPRFSGLQFPNYSSELNVNALELDDSALYLCASSRTGGTGGYLLHFGNGTRLTVT.

The chain links TRBV9 to TRBJ1-4, with 7 nucleotides matching TRBD1. Germline V CDR1 and CDR2: SGDLS, YYNGEE. The J segment lost 4 bases and the V segment lost 4 bases, leaving 4 bases of the junction unmatched. The CDR3 extends over 14 amino acids. The CDR3 is CASSPTGSNEKLFF. The CDR3 DNA is TGTGCCAGCAGCCCGACAGGGAGTAATGAAAAACTGTTTTTT.